This T cell receptor (beta chain) was identified during a study of T cells in Graves' hyperthyroidism and ophthalmopathy. V trimming: 5 bases; J trimming: 3 bases; junction bases outside the gene matches: 6. The germline gives CDR1 SEHNR, CDR2 FQNEAQ (reference sequence). There are 14 residues in the CDR3. Uncontrolled infection, other autoimmune disease, pregnancy and lactation each barred patients from inclusion. The study, taken as a whole, reports: Ophthalmopathy could be told apart from stable hyperthyroidism with a 13 V-J model. Most clonotypes that expanded in the thyroid above 0.001 also showed up in blood. The model foresaw ophthalmopathy a median around seven months prior to onset.

Notes on this clonotype: Antigen: not known.

RNA transcripts served as the template for amplifying TCR beta CDR3 regions. A set of HTBI primers served as the primers for a first-round RT-PCR of the TCR CDR3. TCRdb itself ran the multiplex PCR reads through MiXCR, one entry per CDR3 protein. The sample gives a few hundred thousand distinct CDR3 sequences, around 45% of which show up once; more than 7.5% is in the top ten. The V gene is TRBV7-9, the J gene TRBJ2-7; 8 bases are a match to TRBD2. The sequenced sample consisted of peripheral blood or thyroid tissue (not recorded which). The TCR was taken from a woman aged 18-29 years with Graves' hyperthyroidism. CDR3: CASSKSGRDYEQYF. In nucleotides, the CDR3 is TGTGCCAGCAGCAAATCCGGGAGGGACTACGAGCAGTACTTC.